A single T cell receptor (beta chain) is shown here with its context. The record originates from a study of blood T cell repertoires in COVID-19. Study-level information: Donors in the United States, Italy and Spain gave samples during acute or convalescent COVID-19.

The CDR3 runs 15 residues. CDR1 and CDR2 (germline): LNHNV, YYDKDF (reference sequence). The V end was cut by 5 bases, the J end by 2 bases, with 15 bases between. Authors' processing steps: Amplified reference gene primers provided the basis for estimating nucleated cell counts. Using immunoSEQ multiplex PCR, the repertoire was profiled, and TCRdb retains in-frame clones only, with some absent. The V and J calls and clone size come from that table; D and trimming were worked out from the DNA. The sample lists tens of thousands of clones, around three quarters occurring once. The sequenced sample was peripheral blood. This clonotype originated in a human donor in a cohort sampled during active COVID-19. This chain joins TRBV15 and TRBJ1-1, with D possibly TRBD1 on 5 matching bases. The DNA for the CDR3 is TGTGCCACCAGCCTAAGTGGAAGGGGAAACACTGAAGCTTTCTTT. Translation gives CATSLSGRGNTEAFF.